These 4 T cell receptor beta chains came from one sample sequenced in a study of blood T cells in healthy people across ages. Then a second PCR, running roughly 7 to 11 cycles, was carried out with a sample-barcoded 5' primer and a J-beta primer mix. TCRdb reprocessed the 5' RACE reads with MiXCR, giving one entry per CDR3 protein. The table has approximately 810,000 distinct CDR3 sequences, more than 25% seen once. Sequencing was carried out using blood. Every receptor here comes from a woman older than 75 in good health.

This chain links TRBV12-3 or TRBV12-4 with TRBJ2-1, with a possible D match to TRBD2 (7 bases). Trimming took off 0 bases at V and 6 bases at J, with 18 bases between the two ends. This CDR3 has 17 amino acids. CDR3 amino acids: CASSLALGGLPGNEQFF. CDR3 nucleotides: TGTGCCAGCAGTTTAGCCCTCGGGGGGCTTCCGGGCAATGAGCAGTTCTTC.

This clonotype was seen once. This chain joins TRBV19 and TRBJ1-2, with D uncertain. Germline CDR1 reads LNHDA; CDR2 reads SQIVND (reference sequence). Trimming left V 5 bases short and J 6 bases short, with 22 bases between. The CDR3 extends over 16 amino acids. The CDR3 nucleotides are TGTGCCAGTAGTTCTTATGAGGTGAGGTCGCCCCATGGCTACACCTTC. It is translated as CASSSYEVRSPHGYTF.

The table lists this clonotype with many counts. This chain connects TRBV29-1 to TRBJ1-2; D perhaps matches TRBD1 (5 bases). The CDR3 loop spans 13 amino acids. V was shortened by 3 bases and J by 4 bases, with 12 bases between the two germline ends. Germline-derived CDR1 and CDR2 are SQVTM and ANQGSEA. The CDR3, as DNA: TGCAGCGTTGACGCAGGGAGCGGCTATGGCTACACCTTC. Encoded protein: CSVDAGSGYGYTF.

The genes are TRBV6-1 and TRBJ1-2; TRBD1 is a possible D gene (6 bases). Germline values: CDR1 MNHNS, CDR2 SASEGT. V was clipped by 4 bases and J by 4 bases, with 13 bases between them. The CDR3 runs to 14 residues. CDR3 loop: CASSAGDSTYGYTF. CDR3 bases: TGTGCCAGCAGTGCAGGGGATTCTACCTATGGCTACACCTTC.